The entry below gives a single T cell receptor beta chain sequence along with its context. The antigen it recognizes is unknown. Base qualities were left out, and no much larger clone turns up one base away. Trimming removed 3 bases from V and 8 bases from J, leaving 13 bases between the germline ends. The germline V gene (reference sequence) sets CDR1 to MNHEY and CDR2 to SMNVEV. From cysteine to phenylalanine, the CDR3 is 13 amino acids long. Left in the record is the CDR3 DNA by itself, 39 bases read in frame from the first base. Selection of patients required sufficient residual fresh-frozen tumor tissue and over two years of available survival data. Molecular status otherwise varied across the glioblastoma patients, but none of them carried an isocitrate dehydrogenase mutation. PBMC were collected before vaccination, two weeks after the third vaccination, and at tumor progression if progression occurred. The Qiagen DNeasy Blood extraction Kit was used for extraction of genomic DNA.

This specimen comes from a study of glioma-infiltrating T cells after dendritic cell vaccination (dated by TCRdb to the mid-2010s). About the full investigation: The cohort comprised 15 glioblastoma patients from Phase I and II dendritic cell vaccination trials, 9 newly diagnosed and 6 with recurrent disease. In glioblastoma patients vaccinated with dendritic cells, deep sequencing of TCR beta CDR3 regions served to measure the amount of tumor-infiltrating lymphocytes and to compare repertoires between tumor and blood. Survival after dendritic cell vaccination was correlated with TCR sequencing metrics, including TIL content and tumor-blood repertoire overlap. Autologous tumor lysate-pulsed dendritic cell vaccination was administered to the patients between the early 2000s and the early 2010s. To make the vaccine, monocyte-derived dendritic cells were cultured for approximately 7 days with IL-4 and GM-CSF and then pulsed overnight with autologous tumor lysate. Each patient got three intradermal injections of the dendritic cell vaccine, spaced at biweekly intervals, in the arm below the axilla.

On the study overall, not on this receptor specifically: After dendritic cell vaccination, a higher estimated pretreatment TIL content predicted longer time to progression and longer overall survival. TCR clonality showed no direct relationship with survival, which suggests that a diverse polyclonal response may matter. The three-group TCR overlap response model was characterized as speculative, and prospective validation of the model was stated to be required. The cohort was small and heterogeneous, with few patients having full blood and tumor sets and even fewer initial-recurrent tumor pairs.

TCRB CDR3 regions were amplified from approximately 2 ug genomic DNA, or all available DNA if less, using the immunoSEQ assay. The multiplex PCR employed 60 forward primers targeting TCR V beta segments and 13 reverse primers targeting J beta segments. Synthetic control templates were spiked into each sample at limiting dilution to estimate reads per starting template. Sequencing produced 87 bp reads on the Illumina HiSeq System. As for how the authors treated the data: To remove PCR and sequencing errors, closely related sequences were merged with a nearest neighbor algorithm. TCR overlap was measured as the percentage of unique tumor TCR beta sequences that were also present in the peripheral blood of the same patient. TCRdb's version of the immuneACCESS table is confined to in-frame rearrangements and falls short of the full clone set. An unresolved V gene accounts for under half of the shortfall where checked; the remainder is of unknown origin. V, J and clone size are those of that table, while D and trimming were read from the DNA. This sample holds over 90,000 clones; 85% to 90% were observed only once. The ten largest make up around 2.9% of the sample.

The sequencing used blood, collected before dendritic cell vaccination. This receptor was taken from a human donor with glioblastoma. The chain was built from TRBV27 and TRBJ1-2, with no confidently assigned D gene. The sequenced DNA is TGTGCCAGCAGTTTTGGAGGAATTGGAGGCTACACCTTC. Its coded protein is CASSFGGIGGYTF.